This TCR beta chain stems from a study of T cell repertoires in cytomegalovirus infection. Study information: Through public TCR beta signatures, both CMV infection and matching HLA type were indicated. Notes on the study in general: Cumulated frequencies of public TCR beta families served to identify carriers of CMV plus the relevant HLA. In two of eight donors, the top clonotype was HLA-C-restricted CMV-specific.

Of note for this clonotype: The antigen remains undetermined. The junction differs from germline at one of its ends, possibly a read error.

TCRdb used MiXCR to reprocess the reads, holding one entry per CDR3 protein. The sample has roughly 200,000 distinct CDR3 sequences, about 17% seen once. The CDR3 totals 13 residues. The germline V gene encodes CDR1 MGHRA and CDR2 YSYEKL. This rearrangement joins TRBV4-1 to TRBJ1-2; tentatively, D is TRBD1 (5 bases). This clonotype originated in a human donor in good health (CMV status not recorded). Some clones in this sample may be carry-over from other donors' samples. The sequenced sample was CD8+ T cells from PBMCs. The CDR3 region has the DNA TGCGCCAGCCGCCACGAGGTGGGGGTCGGCTACACCTTC. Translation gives CASRHEVGVGYTF.